Detailed here is one TCR beta chain. This sample stems from a study of ipilimumab plus nivolumab after autologous stem cell transplantation. Across the study: The myeloma group: high-risk transplant-naive, or relapse within 3 years after first autologous transplant.

This CDR3 is built from 16 residues. Germline V gene data show CDR1 as LGHNA and CDR2 as YSLEER. V was clipped by 1 base and J by 9 bases; unmatched bases: 10. TCRdb's table, derived via immunoSEQ multiplex PCR, lists solely in-frame clones and lacks some. Among about 1,700 clones, 65% to 90% were seen once, and the ten largest hold just over 14%. Ipilimumab, 1 mg/kg, started 14 to 28 days after autologous transplant. Dosing: nivolumab 3 mg/kg IV, weeks 1, 4, 7, 10, then every two weeks to week 26. This chain uses TRBV4-3 with TRBJ2-1, with TRBD1 identical over 9 bases. This receptor was identified in a female donor with multiple myeloma. Sequencing used PBMCs, obtained in a trial of ipilimumab plus nivolumab as post-transplant consolidation. This chain's CDR3 is CASSQGGLQGASEQFF. The CDR3 bases are TGCGCCAGCAGCCAAGGGGGCCTACAGGGGGCTTCTGAGCAGTTCTTC.